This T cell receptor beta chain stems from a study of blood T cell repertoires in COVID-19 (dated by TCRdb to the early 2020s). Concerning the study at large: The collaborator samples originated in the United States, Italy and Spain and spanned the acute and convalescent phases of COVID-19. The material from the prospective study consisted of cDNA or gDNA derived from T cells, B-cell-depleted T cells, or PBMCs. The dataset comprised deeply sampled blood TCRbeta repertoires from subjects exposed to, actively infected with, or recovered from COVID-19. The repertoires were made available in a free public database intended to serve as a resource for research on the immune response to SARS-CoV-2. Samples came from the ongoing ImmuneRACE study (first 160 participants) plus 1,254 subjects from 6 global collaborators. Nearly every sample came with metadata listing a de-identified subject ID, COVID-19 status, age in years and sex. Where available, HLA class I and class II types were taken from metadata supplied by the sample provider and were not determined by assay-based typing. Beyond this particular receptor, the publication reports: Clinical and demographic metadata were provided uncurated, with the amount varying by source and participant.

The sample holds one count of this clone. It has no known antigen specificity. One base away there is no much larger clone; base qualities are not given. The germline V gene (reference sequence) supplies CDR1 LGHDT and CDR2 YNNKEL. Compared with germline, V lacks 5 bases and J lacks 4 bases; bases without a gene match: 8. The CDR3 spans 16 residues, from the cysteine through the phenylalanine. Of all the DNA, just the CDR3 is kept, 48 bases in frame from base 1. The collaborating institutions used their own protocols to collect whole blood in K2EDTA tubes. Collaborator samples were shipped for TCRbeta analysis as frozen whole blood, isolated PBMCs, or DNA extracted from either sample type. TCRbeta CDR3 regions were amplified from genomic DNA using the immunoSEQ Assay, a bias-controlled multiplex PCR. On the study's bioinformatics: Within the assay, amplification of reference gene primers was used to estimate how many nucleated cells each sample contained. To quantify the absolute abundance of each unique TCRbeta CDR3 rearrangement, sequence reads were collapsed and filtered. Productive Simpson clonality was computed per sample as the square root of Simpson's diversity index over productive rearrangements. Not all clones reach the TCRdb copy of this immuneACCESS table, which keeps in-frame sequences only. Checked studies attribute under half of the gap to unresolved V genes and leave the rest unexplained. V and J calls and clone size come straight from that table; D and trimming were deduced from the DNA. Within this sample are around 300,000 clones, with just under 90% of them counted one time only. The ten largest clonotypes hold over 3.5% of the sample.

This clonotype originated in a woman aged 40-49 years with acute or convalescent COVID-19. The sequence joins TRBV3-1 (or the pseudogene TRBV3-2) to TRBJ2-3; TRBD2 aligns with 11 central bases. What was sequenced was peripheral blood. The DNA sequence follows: TGTGCCAGCAGCTCCCATCAACTAGCGGGGGCAGATACGCAGTATTTT. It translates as CASSSHQLAGADTQYF.